One and the same sample provided the 13 T cell receptor beta chains below, sequenced in a study of blood T cells in healthy people across ages. For the second PCR, which ran for 7 to 11 cycles, a sample-barcoded 5' primer and a J-beta primer mix were used. TCRdb processed the 5' RACE reads anew with MiXCR; each CDR3 protein has one entry. The table includes 1.5 million to 2 million distinct CDR3 sequences, 28% detected once. The sequenced sample consisted of blood. These receptors originate from a young woman in good health.

The chain recombines TRBV20-1 with TRBJ1-1, with D possibly matching TRBD1 (5 bases). Trimming shortened V by 1 base and J by 3 bases, and 15 bases separated the two germline ends. This CDR3 spans 15 amino acids. Germline V CDR1 and CDR2: DFQATT, SNEGSKA (reference sequence). CDR3 amino acids: CSARVPQGLDTEAFF. CDR3 nucleotide sequence: TGCAGTGCTAGAGTCCCGCAGGGTTTGGACACTGAAGCTTTCTTT.

V usage is TRBV7-4 and J usage is TRBJ2-3, with 8 bases aligning to TRBD2. The junction had 11 bases not matched to a gene; V was cut back by 0 bases and J by 0 bases. Looked up from germline, CDR1 is SGHVT and CDR2 is SQSDAQ. The CDR3 is made up of 19 amino acids. The CDR3 protein is CASSLAGWAGLASTDTQYF. As DNA, the CDR3 is TGTGCCAGCAGCTTAGCGGGCTGGGCCGGACTAGCAAGCACAGATACGCAGTATTTT.

The chain joins TRBV9 to TRBJ2-5; 8 nucleotides agree with TRBD2. The trim removed 0 bases at V and 11 bases at J, leaving 15 bases unmatched. This CDR3 has 16 residues. CDR1 SGDLS and CDR2 YYNGEE come from the germline V gene. The CDR3 DNA is TGTGCCAGCAGCGTAGTAACTAGCGGACACTACAATGAGCAGTACTTC. Translating gives CASSVVTSGHYNEQYF.

This clonotype has at least ten counts. The CDR3 region has the DNA TGCAGCGTTGAAGACAGGGACTACGAGCAGTACTTC. Protein product: CSVEDRDYEQYF. The V and J genes are TRBV29-1 and TRBJ2-7, with D perhaps TRBD1 (5 bases). Trimming pared 0 bases from V and 3 bases from J, leaving 6 bases between. CDR1 and CDR2 from the germline V gene are SQVTM and ANQGSEA. There are 12 residues in the CDR3.

In this sample, this clonotype turned up many times. The chain employs TRBV20-1 and TRBJ1-2; D uncertain. This CDR3 is 15 amino acids long. V was trimmed by 0 bases and J by 1 base, leaving 12 bases between them. CDR1 DFQATT and CDR2 SNEGSKA come from the germline V gene (reference sequence). CDR3 sequence: CSARDGGGINYGYTF. The CDR3 DNA sequence: TGCAGTGCTAGAGATGGCGGAGGCATTAACTATGGCTACACCTTC.

The sample holds a few counts of this clonotype. The chain carries TRBV25-1 and TRBJ1-2, with 8 bases fitting TRBD1. The CDR3 runs 13 residues. In germline, CDR1 is MGHDK, CDR2 SYGVNS. V shed 6 bases, J shed 7 bases, and the junction held 7 bases outside the gene matches. The CDR3 DNA reads as TGTGCCAGCAGAAGGCAGGGGGCCAGTGGCTACACCTTC. Encoded protein: CASRRQGASGYTF.

The gene calls are TRBV12-3 or TRBV12-4 and TRBJ2-4, with TRBD2 identical over 7 bases. The assigned J gene may be wrong: the sequence end matches TRBJ2-7 better. The CDR3 length is 15 residues. The CDR3 DNA reads as TGTGCCAGCAGTTTCATCTCGGGACTACGCTACGAGCAGTACTTC. Its protein product is CASSFISGLRYEQYF.

The chain uses TRBV7-2 and TRBJ2-7; no clear D. This CDR3 has 15 amino acids. Germline V lookup: CDR1 SGHTA, CDR2 FQGNSA. Between the trimmed V and J ends, which lost 1 base and 0 bases, there was a span of 10 bases. The CDR3 region is CASSLEAQSSYEQYF. The CDR3 bases are TGTGCCAGCAGCTTAGAAGCTCAGAGCTCCTACGAGCAGTACTTC.

The sample holds many counts of this clonotype. The chain recombines TRBV27 with TRBJ2-7; possible D gene TRBD1, 6 bases. Deletions cut 5 bases from V and 1 base from J, with 18 bases between. Germline V gives CDR1 MNHEY, CDR2 SMNVEV (reference sequence). The CDR3 runs 16 residues. CDR3 in amino acids: CASSPPRQEHSYEQYF. The CDR3 coding sequence is TGTGCCAGCAGTCCACCCCGACAGGAACATTCCTACGAGCAGTACTTC.

The chain joins TRBV19 to TRBJ2-6; 7 nucleotides match TRBD1. This CDR3 is built from 17 residues. Germline lookup yields CDR1 LNHDA and CDR2 SQIVND (reference sequence). J gave up 4 bases and V 4 bases, and 10 bases lay outside the gene matches. This chain's CDR3 is CASSRGQPQAGANVLTF. CDR3 nucleotide sequence: TGTGCCAGTAGTAGGGGACAGCCCCAGGCCGGGGCCAACGTCCTGACTTTC.

On this clonotype: Since no conserved phenylalanine or tryptophan closes the CDR3, a read error is the likely cause. The chain carries TRBV6-2 or TRBV6-3 and TRBJ1-5, with unresolved D. V was shortened by 4 bases and J by 1 base, with 2 bases between the two germline ends. Germline assignment: CDR1 MNHEY and CDR2 SVGEGT. This CDR3 has 12 residues. The CDR3 loop is CASSWSNQPQHY. CDR3 nucleotide sequence: TGTGCCAGCAGTTGGAGCAATCAGCCCCAGCATTAT.

Regarding this clonotype: A much larger clone differs from this one at a single base, so this may be a read error. The gene calls are TRBV10-2 and TRBJ2-7; 14 bases fit TRBD2. The DNA matches TRBJ2-5 better at its end, which makes the J call doubtful. This CDR3 contains 15 residues. Germline V lookup: CDR1 WSHSY, CDR2 SAAADI. As DNA, the CDR3 is TGCGCCAACATGGGACTAGCGGGAGTTGATGAGACCCAGTACTTC. Translated, it gives CANMGLAGVDETQYF.

This clonotype was observed at least ten times. CDR3 sequence reads: CSAPRDTETQYF. CDR3 nucleotides: TGCAGTGCCCCCCGGGATACGGAGACCCAGTACTTC. V and J are TRBV20-1 and TRBJ2-5; tentative D call: TRBD2 (5 bases). The CDR3 totals 12 residues. Trimming took 6 bases from V and 5 from J, leaving 13 bases between them. Looked up from germline, CDR1 is DFQATT and CDR2 is SNEGSKA (reference sequence).